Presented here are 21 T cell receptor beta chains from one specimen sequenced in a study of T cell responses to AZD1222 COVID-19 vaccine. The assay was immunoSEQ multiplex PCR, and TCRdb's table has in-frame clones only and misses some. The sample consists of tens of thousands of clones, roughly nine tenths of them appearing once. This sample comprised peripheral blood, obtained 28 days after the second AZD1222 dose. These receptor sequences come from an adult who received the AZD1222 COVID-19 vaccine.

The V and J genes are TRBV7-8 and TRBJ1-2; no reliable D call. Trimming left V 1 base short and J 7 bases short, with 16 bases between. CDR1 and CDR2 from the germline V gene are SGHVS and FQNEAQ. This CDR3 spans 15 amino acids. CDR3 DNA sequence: TGTGCCAGCAGCTTAGGCTCTCGGACCTTCGTTGGCTACACCTTC. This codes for CASSLGSRTFVGYTF.

The CDR3: CASSLREKHSPLHF. For the CDR3, the DNA is TGCGCCAGCAGCTTGAGAGAGAAGCATTCACCCCTCCACTTT. This chain connects TRBV5-1 to TRBJ1-6; no definite D call. Per the germline V gene, CDR1 is SGHRS and CDR2 is YFSETQ. The CDR3 runs to 14 residues. With 1 base removed from V and 8 bases from J, the gap between germline ends came to 10 bases.

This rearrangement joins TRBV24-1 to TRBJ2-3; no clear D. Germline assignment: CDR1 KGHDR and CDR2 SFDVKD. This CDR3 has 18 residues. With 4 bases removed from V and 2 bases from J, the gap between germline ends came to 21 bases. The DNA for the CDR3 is TGTGCCACCAGTGACCTCTCCGTACCCCAGGCCCCCACAGATACGCAGTATTTT. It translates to CATSDLSVPQAPTDTQYF.

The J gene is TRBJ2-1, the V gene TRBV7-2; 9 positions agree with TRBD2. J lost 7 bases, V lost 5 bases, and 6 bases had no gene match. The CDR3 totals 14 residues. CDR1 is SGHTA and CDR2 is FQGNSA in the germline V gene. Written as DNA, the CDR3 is TGTGCCAGCAGCCGCGGGGGGGCAATTAATGAGCAGTTCTTC. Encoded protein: CASSRGGAINEQFF.

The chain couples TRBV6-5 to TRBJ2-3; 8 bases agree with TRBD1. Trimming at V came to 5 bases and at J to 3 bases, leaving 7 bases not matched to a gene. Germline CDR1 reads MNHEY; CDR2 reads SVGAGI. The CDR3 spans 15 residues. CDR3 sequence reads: CASSRTGLITDTQYF. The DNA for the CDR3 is TGTGCCAGCAGTAGGACAGGGTTGATAACAGATACGCAGTATTTT.

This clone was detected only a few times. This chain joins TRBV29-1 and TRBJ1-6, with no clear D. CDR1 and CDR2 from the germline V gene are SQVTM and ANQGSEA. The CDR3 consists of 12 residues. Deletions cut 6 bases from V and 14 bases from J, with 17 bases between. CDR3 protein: CSVATEGTALHF. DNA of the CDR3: TGCAGCGTCGCTACTGAGGGTACGGCCCTCCACTTT.

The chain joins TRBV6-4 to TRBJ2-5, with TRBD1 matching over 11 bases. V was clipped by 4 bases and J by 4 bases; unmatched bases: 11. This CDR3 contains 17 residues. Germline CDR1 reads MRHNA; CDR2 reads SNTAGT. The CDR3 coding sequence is TGTGCCAGCAGTGGAAGGACAGGGGGCGGCCGTATAGAGACCCAGTACTTC. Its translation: CASSGRTGGGRIETQYF.

The CDR3 is CASILGQGTDTQYF. Here the CDR3 DNA reads TGTGCCAGCATCTTAGGACAGGGTACAGATACGCAGTATTTT. The chain employs TRBV6-5 and TRBJ2-3; 8 bases match TRBD1. Germline CDR1 is MNHEY and CDR2 is SVGAGI. The CDR3 length is 14 residues. J was trimmed by 3 bases and V by 7 bases; bases with no gene match: 6.

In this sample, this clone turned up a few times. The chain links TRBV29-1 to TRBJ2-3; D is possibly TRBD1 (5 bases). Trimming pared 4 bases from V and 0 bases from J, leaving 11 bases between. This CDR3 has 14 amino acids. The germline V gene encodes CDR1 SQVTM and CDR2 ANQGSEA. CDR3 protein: CSVVQGTSTDTQYF. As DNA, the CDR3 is TGCAGCGTTGTGCAGGGCACAAGCACAGATACGCAGTATTTT.

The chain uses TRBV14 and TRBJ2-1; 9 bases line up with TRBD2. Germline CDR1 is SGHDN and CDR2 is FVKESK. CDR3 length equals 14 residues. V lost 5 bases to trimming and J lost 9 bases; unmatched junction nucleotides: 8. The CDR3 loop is CASSFSGGRGEQFF. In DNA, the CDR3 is TGTGCCAGCAGCTTTAGCGGGGGTCGGGGTGAGCAGTTCTTC.

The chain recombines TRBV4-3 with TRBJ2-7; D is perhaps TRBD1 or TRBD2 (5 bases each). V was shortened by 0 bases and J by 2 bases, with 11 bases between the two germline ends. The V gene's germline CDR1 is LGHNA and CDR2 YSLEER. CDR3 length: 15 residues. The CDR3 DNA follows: TGCGCCAGCAGCCAAGACTGGGGACCCACCTACGAGCAGTACTTC. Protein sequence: CASSQDWGPTYEQYF.

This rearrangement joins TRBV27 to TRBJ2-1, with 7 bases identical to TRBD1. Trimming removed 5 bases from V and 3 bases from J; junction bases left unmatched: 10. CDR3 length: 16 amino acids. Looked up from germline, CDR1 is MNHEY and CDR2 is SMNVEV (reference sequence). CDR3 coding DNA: TGTGCCAGCAGTACCAGACAGGGCAGTAACTACAATGAGCAGTTCTTC. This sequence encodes CASSTRQGSNYNEQFF.

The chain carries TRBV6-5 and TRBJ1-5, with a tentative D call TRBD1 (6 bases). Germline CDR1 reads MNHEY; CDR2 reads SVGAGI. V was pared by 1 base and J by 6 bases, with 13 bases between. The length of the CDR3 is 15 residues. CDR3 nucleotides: TGTGCCAGCAGTTACTGGGGGGGGGCGGGTCAGCCCCAGCATTTT. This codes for CASSYWGGAGQPQHF.

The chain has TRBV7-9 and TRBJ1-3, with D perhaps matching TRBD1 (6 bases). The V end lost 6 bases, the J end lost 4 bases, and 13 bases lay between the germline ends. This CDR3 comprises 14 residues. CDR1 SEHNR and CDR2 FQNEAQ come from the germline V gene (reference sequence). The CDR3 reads CASRQGRSGNTIYF. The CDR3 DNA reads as TGTGCCAGCAGACAGGGTAGAAGCGGAAACACCATATATTTT.

The CDR3, as DNA: TGTGCCAGCAGTGAACAGGGGGACCATGGCTACACCTTC. It codes for CASSEQGDHGYTF. V is TRBV6-1 and J is TRBJ1-2; 7 nucleotides match TRBD1. The CDR3 sequence is 13 residues long. Germline-derived CDR1 and CDR2 are MNHNS and SASEGT. The J segment lost 6 bases and the V segment lost 2 bases, leaving 3 bases of the junction unmatched.

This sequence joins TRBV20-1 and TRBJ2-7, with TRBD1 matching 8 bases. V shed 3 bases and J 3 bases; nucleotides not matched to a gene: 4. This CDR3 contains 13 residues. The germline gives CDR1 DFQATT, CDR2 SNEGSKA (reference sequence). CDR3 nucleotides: TGCAGTGCTAGTAGAGACAGGGGCTACGAGCAGTACTTC. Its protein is CSASRDRGYEQYF.

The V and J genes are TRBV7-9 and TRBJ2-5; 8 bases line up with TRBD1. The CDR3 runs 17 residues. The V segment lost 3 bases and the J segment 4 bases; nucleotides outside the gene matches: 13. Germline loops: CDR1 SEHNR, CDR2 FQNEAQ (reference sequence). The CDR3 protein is CASSFGSGGFLGETQYF. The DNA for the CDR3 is TGTGCCAGCAGCTTCGGGTCAGGGGGCTTTTTGGGAGAGACCCAGTACTTC.

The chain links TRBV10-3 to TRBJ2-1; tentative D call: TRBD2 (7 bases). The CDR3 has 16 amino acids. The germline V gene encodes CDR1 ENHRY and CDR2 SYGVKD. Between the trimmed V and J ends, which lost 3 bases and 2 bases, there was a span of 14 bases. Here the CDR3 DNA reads TGTGCCATCAGTGAAGGGGGGGCTGGACCCTACAATGAGCAGTTCTTC. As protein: CAISEGGAGPYNEQFF.

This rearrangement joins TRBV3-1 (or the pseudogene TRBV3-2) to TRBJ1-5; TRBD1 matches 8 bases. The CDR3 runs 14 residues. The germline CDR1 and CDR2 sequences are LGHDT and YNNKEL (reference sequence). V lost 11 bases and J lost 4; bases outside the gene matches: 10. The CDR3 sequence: CAGKDRAVNQPQHF. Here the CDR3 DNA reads TGTGCCGGCAAGGACAGGGCAGTAAATCAGCCCCAGCATTTT.

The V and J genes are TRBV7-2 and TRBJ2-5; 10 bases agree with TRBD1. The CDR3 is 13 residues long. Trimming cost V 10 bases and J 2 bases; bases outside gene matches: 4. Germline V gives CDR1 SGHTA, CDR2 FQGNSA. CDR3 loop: CATGGQGQETQYF. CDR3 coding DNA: TGTGCCACGGGGGGACAGGGGCAAGAGACCCAGTACTTC.

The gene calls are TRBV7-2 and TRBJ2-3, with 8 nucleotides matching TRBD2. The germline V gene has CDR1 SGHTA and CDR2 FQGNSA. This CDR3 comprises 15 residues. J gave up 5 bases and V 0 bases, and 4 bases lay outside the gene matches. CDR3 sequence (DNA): TGTGCCAGCAGCTTAGCGGGGCGGGGGGTAGATACGCAGTATTTT. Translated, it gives CASSLAGRGVDTQYF.